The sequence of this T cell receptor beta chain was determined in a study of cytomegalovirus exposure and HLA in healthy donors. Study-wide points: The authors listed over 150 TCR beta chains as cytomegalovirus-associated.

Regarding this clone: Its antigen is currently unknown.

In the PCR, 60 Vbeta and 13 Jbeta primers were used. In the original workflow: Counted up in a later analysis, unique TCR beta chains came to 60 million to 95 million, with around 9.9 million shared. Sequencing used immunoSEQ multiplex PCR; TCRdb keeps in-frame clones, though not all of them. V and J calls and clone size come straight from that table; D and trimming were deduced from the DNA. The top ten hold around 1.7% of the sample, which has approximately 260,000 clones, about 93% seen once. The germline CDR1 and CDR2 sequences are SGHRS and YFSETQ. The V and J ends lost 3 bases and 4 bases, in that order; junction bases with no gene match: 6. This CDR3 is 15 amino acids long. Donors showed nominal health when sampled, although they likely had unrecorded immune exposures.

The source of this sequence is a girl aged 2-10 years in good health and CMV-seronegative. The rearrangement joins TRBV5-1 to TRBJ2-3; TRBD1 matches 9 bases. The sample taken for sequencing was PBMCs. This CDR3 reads CASSWGQGLADTQYF. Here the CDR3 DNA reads TGCGCCAGCAGCTGGGGACAGGGTCTGGCAGATACGCAGTATTTT.